This T cell receptor beta chain comes out of a study of patients and donors after allogeneic stem cell transplantation. TCRdb independently ran MiXCR on the RT-PCR reads; one entry per CDR3 protein. Of roughly 880,000 distinct CDR3 sequences in the sample, 15% to 20% were seen once. V shed 9 bases and J shed 7 bases, with 13 bases lying between them. The CDR3 extends over 12 amino acids. The sequenced sample consisted of blood, either unsorted or a sorted T cell fraction (not recorded which). The chain employs TRBV12-3 or TRBV12-4 and TRBJ1-5, with D unclear. This TCR came from a human donor who was either an allogeneic HSCT recipient or a stem cell or donor lymphocyte infusion donor (not recorded which). It is not recorded whose cells these are; they may come from a transplant donor. CDR3 residues: CASTGAGQPQHF. In DNA form, the CDR3 reads TGTGCCAGTACCGGTGCTGGACAGCCCCAGCATTTT.